A selection of T cell receptor beta chains follows, all from one sample in a study of blood T cell repertoires in COVID-19. Generated by immunoSEQ multiplex PCR, the TCRdb table keeps only in-frame clones and is missing some. The table shows 80,000 to 100,000 clones, with about 82% occurring only once. The specimen was peripheral blood. The receptors come from a woman between 55 and 75 years old in a cohort sampled during active or convalescent COVID-19. Each CDR3 is given with its conserved first and last residue. A D gene is named only where the DNA matches it firmly.

V	D	J	length	CDR3
TRBV7-9	-	TRBJ2-1	16	CASSPPEGRANNEQFF
TRBV9	TRBD1	TRBJ1-1	14	CASSRTGGPTEAFF
TRBV5-6	-	TRBJ1-4	14	CASSLSQEDEKLFF
TRBV9	TRBD1	TRBJ1-6	17	CASSARTGGAGNSPLHF
TRBV5-5	TRBD2	TRBJ2-5	16	CASSFFSGRAGETQYF
TRBV7-9	-	TRBJ1-5	15	CASTRSYDSNQPQHF
TRBV19	-	TRBJ2-2	14	CASSIIGRAGELFF
TRBV2	-	TRBJ1-4	14	CASSEQTTNEKLFF
TRBV28	-	TRBJ2-1	12	CASSRLANEQFF
TRBV28	-	TRBJ2-1	15	CASSSGGADYNEQFF
TRBV19	-	TRBJ2-1	16	CASSIARRGYNNEQFF
TRBV29-1	-	TRBJ2-1	12	CSVSRVRNEQFF
TRBV4-1	TRBD1	TRBJ1-4	18	CASSRVQGASRGNEKLFF
TRBV5-1	TRBD2	TRBJ2-5	16	CASSSQTSGLQETQYF
TRBV28	TRBD2	TRBJ2-7	17	CASSPRTSGSWSYEQYF
TRBV28	TRBD2	TRBJ2-3	18	CASSFSGLAGGHTDTQYF
TRBV7-2	TRBD2	TRBJ2-3	14	CASSSSGVTDTQYF
TRBV28	TRBD1	TRBJ1-1	14	CASTGTGINTEAFF
TRBV6-4	-	TRBJ1-2	15	CASSAAGGGDYGYTF
TRBV5-4	-	TRBJ1-1	13	CASSLVGHHLGFF
TRBV6-6	-	TRBJ2-4	15	CASSYGGLDKNIQYF
TRBV2	TRBD1	TRBJ1-2	16	CASSEGQGALGYGYTF
TRBV5-1	TRBD1	TRBJ1-1	13	CASSFQGAAEAFF
TRBV6-4	-	TRBJ2-2	14	CASSAGAGTGELFF
TRBV7-9	TRBD2	TRBJ2-7	16	CASSLEVLAGEYEQYF
TRBV19	-	TRBJ1-5	15	CASRWGLHSNQPQHF
TRBV5-6	-	TRBJ1-2	13	CASSLVGARGYTF
TRBV7-8	-	TRBJ1-2	14	CASRAVGGNYGYTF
TRBV30	-	TRBJ2-3	11	CAWSPQDTQYF
TRBV5-1	-	TRBJ1-4	14	CASSLGQLDEKLFF
TRBV28	-	TRBJ1-5	16	CASSLTGTSPNQPQHF
TRBV10-3	-	TRBJ1-3	14	CAISATVKGNTIYF
TRBV19	-	TRBJ1-3	14	CASSRRGSGNTIYF
TRBV7-3	TRBD2	TRBJ2-1	17	CASSPYQGAGGVTEQFF
TRBV5-1	-	TRBJ1-2	15	CASRYTVPGDYGYTF
TRBV27	TRBD2	TRBJ2-3	15	CATRGLSGSVDTQYF
TRBV10-3	-	TRBJ1-5	15	CAISESSASNQPQHF
TRBV2	-	TRBJ2-3	14	CASSEEPLGDTQYF
TRBV28	-	TRBJ2-2	14	CASSLVRATGELFF
TRBV5-4	-	TRBJ1-1	14	CASSPDSLNTEAFF
TRBV19	-	TRBJ1-5	14	CASTPSGPNQPQHF
TRBV6-1	-	TRBJ1-1	11	CASSEQIEAFF
TRBV6-1	TRBD1	TRBJ1-2	16	CASSEDRDRTRYGYTF
TRBV6-1	-	TRBJ2-5	12	CASSEGGETQYF
TRBV15	-	TRBJ1-2	13	CATSRDWTQGYTF
TRBV4-1	TRBD2	TRBJ2-3	16	CASSQPTSGRADTQYF
TRBV28	TRBD1	TRBJ2-7	19	CASSLVRAPPGQGGYEQYF
TRBV19	-	TRBJ2-3	15	CASSITRQGADTQYF